This T cell receptor (beta chain) was profiled in a study of shared clonotypes between healthy human individuals. The CDR3 spans 21 residues. Germline-derived CDR1 and CDR2 are MGHRA and YSYEKL. V was cut by 1 base and J by 5 bases, with 32 bases left in between. CD45RO negativity and positive selection for CCR7 defined naive CD8 cells, a population that excluded terminally differentiated effector memory CD45RA+ cells. Method: immunoSEQ multiplex PCR; TCRdb's copy keeps in-frame clones and lacks some. Of about 2.1 million clones in the sample, around 93% were seen once. This TCR came from a man aged 18 to 30 in good health. Some clones in this sample may be carry-over from other donors' samples. V and J are TRBV4-1 and TRBJ2-5; D may correspond to TRBD1 or TRBD2 (5 bases each). Source material: naive CD8+ T cells from PBMCs. The CDR3 DNA reads as TGCGCCAGCAGCCAAGTGTCCGGGGTTTCGGTCTCTCAAGAGGGGTTGGAGACCCAGTACTTC. Translation gives CASSQVSGVSVSQEGLETQYF.